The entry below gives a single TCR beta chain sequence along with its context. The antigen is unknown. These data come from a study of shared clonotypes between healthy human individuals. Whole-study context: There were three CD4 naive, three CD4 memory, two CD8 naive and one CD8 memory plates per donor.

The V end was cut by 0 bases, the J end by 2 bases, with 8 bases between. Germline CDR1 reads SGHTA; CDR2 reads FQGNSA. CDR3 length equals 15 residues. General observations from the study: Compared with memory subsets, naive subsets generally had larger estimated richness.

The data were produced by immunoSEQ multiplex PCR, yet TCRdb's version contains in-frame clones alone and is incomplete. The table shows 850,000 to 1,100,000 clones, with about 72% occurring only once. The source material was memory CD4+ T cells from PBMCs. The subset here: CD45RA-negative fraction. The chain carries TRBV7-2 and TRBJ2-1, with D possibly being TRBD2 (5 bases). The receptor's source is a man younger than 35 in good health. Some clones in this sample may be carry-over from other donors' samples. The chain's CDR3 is CASSLAAEPYNEQFF. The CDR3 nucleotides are TGTGCCAGCAGCTTAGCAGCGGAGCCCTACAATGAGCAGTTCTTC.